Listed here are 13 T cell receptor beta chains from one sample, sequenced in a study of blood T cell repertoires in COVID-19. Repertoires were generated with immunoSEQ multiplex PCR, while TCRdb's copy carries only in-frame clones and drops some. This sample carries around 92,000 clones, roughly 82% of them seen once, and the ten largest clones take roughly 27%. Material for sequencing was peripheral blood. The receptors here all came from a human donor in a cohort sampled during active COVID-19.

This clone turned up a few times. The rearrangement links TRBV5-5 to TRBJ1-2; 8 positions agree with TRBD1. V dropped 0 bases and J dropped 5; count of bases not matched to a gene: 12. Per germline, CDR1 SGHKS and CDR2 YYEKEE (reference sequence). There are 17 residues in the CDR3. In DNA form, the CDR3 reads TGTGCCAGCAGCTTGGATACCAGGGGGCCTAAAGGGTATGGCTACACCTTC. Protein: CASSLDTRGPKGYGYTF.

This sequence joins TRBV5-1 and TRBJ2-7; a weak D match, TRBD2 (6 bases). CDR3 length equals 14 residues. Trimming took 4 bases from V and 2 from J, leaving 13 bases between them. The germline V gene encodes CDR1 SGHRS and CDR2 YFSETQ. CDR3 DNA sequence: TGCGCCAGCAGCCCCGGGGGTAGGACCTACGAGCAGTACTTC. Amino acid sequence: CASSPGGRTYEQYF.

A remark on this clone: The same CDR3 also results from other DNA sequences found in this sample. The CDR3 protein is CASSPPGSDTQYF. The CDR3 DNA reads TGTGCCAGCTCACCACCGGGCTCAGATACGCAGTATTTT. The rearrangement uses TRBV18 and TRBJ2-3, with D hard to call. The CDR3 length is 13 residues. Germline CDR1 KGHSH, CDR2 LQKENI. V lost 0 bases, J lost 4 bases, and 5 bases lay in between.

A single count supports this clone. The V and J genes are TRBV4-1 and TRBJ2-3, with D tentatively TRBD2 (6 bases). The CDR3 sequence is 17 residues long. Germline loops: CDR1 MGHRA, CDR2 YSYEKL. Trimming pared 0 bases from V and 1 base from J, leaving 14 bases between. In DNA form, the CDR3 reads TGCGCCAGCAGCCAAGAATTACTAGCAGTTCGCACAGATACGCAGTATTTT. This gives the protein CASSQELLAVRTDTQYF.

This chain uses TRBV7-2 with TRBJ1-3; a weak D match, TRBD1 (5 bases). V was trimmed by 3 bases and J by 5 bases, leaving 8 bases between them. This CDR3 is built from 13 residues. The germline V gene has CDR1 SGHTA and CDR2 FQGNSA. CDR3 region: CASSLMDRNTIYF. For the CDR3, the DNA is TGTGCCAGCAGCTTGATGGACAGAAACACCATATATTTT.

The CDR3 DNA sequence: TGTGCCAGCAGTGATGCGGTCAGGGCCTACAATGAGCAGTTCTTC. Protein sequence: CASSDAVRAYNEQFF. The genes are TRBV28 and TRBJ2-1, with D perhaps TRBD1 (5 bases). The CDR3 covers 15 residues. V was cut by 5 bases and J by 2 bases, with 13 bases left in between. The V gene's germline CDR1 is MDHEN and CDR2 SYDVKM.

V is TRBV5-1 and J is TRBJ1-5, with D possibly matching TRBD1 (5 bases). Germline CDR1 reads SGHRS; CDR2 reads YFSETQ. The ends were cut back, 0 bases at V and 0 bases at J, with 7 bases in the middle. The CDR3 sequence is 15 residues long. The CDR3 sequence is CASSLEGYSNQPQHF. CDR3 coding DNA: TGCGCCAGCAGCTTGGAGGGGTATAGCAATCAGCCCCAGCATTTT.

The chain combines TRBV28 with TRBJ1-1; D call uncertain. This CDR3 region has 13 residues. The germline gives CDR1 MDHEN, CDR2 SYDVKM. Trimming shortened V by 2 bases and J by 1 base, and 5 bases separated the two germline ends. The chain's CDR3 is CASSLGKNTEAFF. CDR3 DNA: TGTGCCAGCAGTTTAGGCAAGAACACTGAAGCTTTCTTT.

The CDR3 bases are TGTGCCAGCAGTTTCGAGGCTAGCGGGAGGGCCAGGTACGAGCAGTACTTC. It translates to CASSFEASGRARYEQYF. V gene TRBV28 combines with J gene TRBJ2-7; 12 positions agree with TRBD2. V gave up 3 bases and J gave up 4 bases; unmatched junction bases: 10. The CDR3 length is 17 residues. Germline V gene lookup returns CDR1 MDHEN and CDR2 SYDVKM.

The chain uses TRBV25-1 and TRBJ1-1, with a tentative D call TRBD1 (5 bases). This CDR3 has 14 amino acids. With 7 bases removed from V and 3 bases from J, the gap between germline ends came to 15 bases. Germline V gene lookup returns CDR1 MGHDK and CDR2 SYGVNS. Here the CDR3 reads CASTWGGRDTEAFF. CDR3 nucleotide sequence: TGTGCCAGCACGTGGGGGGGTCGAGACACTGAAGCTTTCTTT.

The J gene is TRBJ1-2, the V gene TRBV28; no clear D. V lost 6 bases and J 2 bases, leaving 7 bases between the germline ends. Germline V gene data show CDR1 as MDHEN and CDR2 as SYDVKM. The CDR3 totals 12 residues. CDR3 nucleotides: TGTGCCAGCAGCCCCTACAACTATGGCTACACCTTC. It translates to CASSPYNYGYTF.

The chain uses TRBV12-2 and TRBJ2-7; TRBD2, the table's D call, lacks a check against the DNA. TRBV12-2 is an annotated pseudogene. The CDR3 runs 14 residues. The CDR3 bases are TGTGCAAGTCGCAGTACTAGCGGCTCCTACGAGCAGTACTTC. Translated, it gives CASRSTSGSYEQYF.

The rearrangement uses TRBV19 and TRBJ2-1, with 7 positions matching TRBD1. V was pared by 3 bases and J by 14 bases, with 13 bases of the junction left unmatched. Germline V gene data show CDR1 as LNHDA and CDR2 as SQIVND (reference sequence). The CDR3 runs to 14 residues. The CDR3 is CASSISRDSPSEFF. The CDR3 nucleotides read TGTGCCAGTAGTATCTCGAGGGACAGCCCCTCGGAGTTCTTC. The variable domain in full, with the rest retrieved from reference TRBV19 and TRBJ2-1, is DGGITQSPKYLFRKEGQNVTLSCEQNLNHDAMYWYRQDPGQGLRLIYYSQIVNDFQKGDIAEGYSVSREKKESFPLTVTSAQKNPTAFYLCASSISRDSPSEFFGPGTRLTVL.